A selection of T cell receptor beta chains follows, all from one sample in a study of CD8+CD57+ T cells in acquired aplastic anemia. TCRdb reanalysed the reads using MiXCR and keeps one entry per CDR3 protein. The sample holds about 200,000 distinct CDR3 sequences, more than 55% seen once. Material: sorted CD4+, CD8+, or CD8+CD57+ T cells (not recorded which) from PBMCs. These receptors all come from a human donor with aplastic anemia. Both conserved end residues are part of each CDR3. The D gene is left open where the match is weak. For some rows the clone size is stated as once, few or many, or as a class when expanded; others skip it.

v_gene	d_gene	j_gene	abundance	CDR3nt	CDR3aa
TRBV20-1	NA	TRBJ2-2	NA	TGCAGTGCTAGTGAGGCGGGACGGGACACCGGGGAGCTGTTTTTT	CSASEAGRDTGELFF
TRBV25-1	NA	TRBJ1-2	NA	TGTGCCAGCAGTGAAGGATTGGGGACCACTAACTATGGCTACACCTTC	CASSEGLGTTNYGYTF
TRBV7-3	NA	TRBJ2-7	NA	TGCGCCAGCAGCGAGGGTACAAGTGGGGGCTACGAGCAGTACTTC	CASSEGTSGGYEQYF
TRBV20-1	NA	TRBJ1-1	few	TGCAGTGCGGATCCTAGGGGCACTGAAGCTTTCTTT	CSADPRGTEAFF
TRBV20-1	TRBD2	TRBJ2-7	once	TGCAGTGTTGGGACTAGCGGGAACTACGAGCAGTACTTC	CSVGTSGNYEQYF
TRBV6-6	TRBD1	TRBJ2-5	NA	TGTGCCAGCAGTTACCCCGCGGGACAGGGCTACAATGAGCAGTACTTC	CASSYPAGQGYNEQYF
TRBV19	NA	TRBJ1-1	NA	TGTGCCAGTAGTATTGACAGAGCATCGAACACTGAAGCTTTCTTT	CASSIDRASNTEAFF
TRBV5-1	NA	TRBJ2-2	NA	TGCGCCAGCAGTACGAGCAGGGACGGGGAGCTGTTTTTT	CASSTSRDGELFF
TRBV7-9	TRBD2	TRBJ2-1	NA	TGTGCCAGCAGATACCCGACTAGCGGGGCCTACAATGAGCAGTTCTTC	CASRYPTSGAYNEQFF
TRBV3-1	TRBD1	TRBJ1-2	NA	TGTGCCAGCAGGCAAACCACAGGGGGAGCTAACTATGGCTACACCTTC	CASRQTTGGANYGYTF
TRBV7-2	NA	TRBJ1-1	NA	TGTGCCAGCAGCGCGCAGGTGAACACTGAAGCTTTCTTT	CASSAQVNTEAFF
TRBV9	TRBD2	TRBJ2-2	NA	TGTGCCAGCAGCCCGTATGGGACTAGCGGGTTCGGGGAGCTGTTTTTT	CASSPYGTSGFGELFF
TRBV30	NA	TRBJ1-1	NA	TGTGCCTGGAGTTTGACATTGAACACTGAAGCTTTCTTT	CAWSLTLNTEAFF
TRBV10-1	NA	TRBJ1-5	NA	TGCGCCAGCAGTGAGTGGGTCAGGGGATTCAATCAGCCCCAGCATTTT	CASSEWVRGFNQPQHF
TRBV2	TRBD2	TRBJ2-7	NA	TGTGCCAGCAGTGGACTAGCGGGAGTCGCTTACGAGCAGTACTTC	CASSGLAGVAYEQYF
TRBV7-3	TRBD2	TRBJ2-7	NA	TGTGCCAGCAGCCCACCGGGGGGAGGATTCTCCTACGAGCAGTACTTC	CASSPPGGGFSYEQYF
TRBV5-6	NA	TRBJ2-3	few	TGTGCCAGCAGCTTCCAGGGGCCAGATACGCAGTATTTT	CASSFQGPDTQYF
TRBV24-1	NA	TRBJ1-1	NA	TGTGCCACCAGTGATCCAAGGTTGGAAGACACTGAAGCTTTCTTT	CATSDPRLEDTEAFF
TRBV10-3	TRBD1	TRBJ2-7	NA	TGTGCCATCACTATCGGGACAGGGGTAGTCAACGAGCAGTACTTC	CAITIGTGVVNEQYF
TRBV25-1	NA	TRBJ2-3	NA	TGTGCCAGCAGTGAAATGGGGACTGGACCGGCAGATACGCAGTATTTT	CASSEMGTGPADTQYF
TRBV7-3	TRBD2	TRBJ2-7	NA	TGTGCCAGCAGCCCCCGGACTAGCGGGGAATACGAGCAGTACTTC	CASSPRTSGEYEQYF
TRBV25-1	NA	TRBJ2-3	NA	TGTGCCAGCAGTTTGTCCTCCGGAGCAGATACGCAGTATTTT	CASSLSSGADTQYF
TRBV29-1	NA	TRBJ1-2	NA	TGCAGCGTGTACGGACAGTTAGGGCGAACTGACTATGGCTACACCTTC	CSVYGQLGRTDYGYTF
TRBV20-1	NA	TRBJ1-1	NA	TGCAGTGCTAGAGAGCCGAGAGTGAGGAACACTGAAGCTTTCTTT	CSAREPRVRNTEAFF
TRBV5-1	NA	TRBJ2-1	NA	TGCGCCAGCAGCTTAGACAACGGAGAGCAGTTCTTC	CASSLDNGEQFF
TRBV10-3	TRBD2	TRBJ2-1	few	TGTGCCATCAGTGAGACCGGGACTAGCGGTCCTGAGCAGTTCTTC	CAISETGTSGPEQFF
TRBV2	TRBD1	TRBJ1-1	NA	TGTGCCAGCAGTAACCAGGACAGGTTGAACACTGAAGCTTTCTTT	CASSNQDRLNTEAFF